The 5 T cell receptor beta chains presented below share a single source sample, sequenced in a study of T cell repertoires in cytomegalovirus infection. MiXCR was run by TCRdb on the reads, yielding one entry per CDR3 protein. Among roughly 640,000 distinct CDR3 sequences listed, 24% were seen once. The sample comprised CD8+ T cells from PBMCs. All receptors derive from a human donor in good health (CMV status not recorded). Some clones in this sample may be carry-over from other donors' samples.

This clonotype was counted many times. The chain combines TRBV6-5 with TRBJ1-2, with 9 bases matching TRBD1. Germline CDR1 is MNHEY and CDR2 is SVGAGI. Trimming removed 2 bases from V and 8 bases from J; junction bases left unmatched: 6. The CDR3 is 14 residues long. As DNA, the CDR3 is TGTGCCAGCAGTTACGGGGACAGGGATGAAGGCTACACCTTC. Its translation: CASSYGDRDEGYTF.

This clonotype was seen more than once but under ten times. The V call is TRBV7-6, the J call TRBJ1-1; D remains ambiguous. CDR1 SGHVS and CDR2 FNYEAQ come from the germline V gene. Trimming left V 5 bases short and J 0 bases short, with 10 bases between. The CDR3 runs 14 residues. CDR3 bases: TGTGCCAGCAGCCCCCTCGCGATGAACACTGAAGCTTTCTTT. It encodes CASSPLAMNTEAFF.

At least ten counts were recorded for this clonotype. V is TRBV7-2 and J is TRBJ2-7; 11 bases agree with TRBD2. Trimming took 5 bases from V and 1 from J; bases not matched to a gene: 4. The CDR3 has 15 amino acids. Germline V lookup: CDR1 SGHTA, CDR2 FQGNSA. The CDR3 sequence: CASSPGTSGSYEQYV. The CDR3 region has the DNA TGTGCCAGCAGCCCCGGGACTAGCGGATCCTACGAGCAGTACGTC.

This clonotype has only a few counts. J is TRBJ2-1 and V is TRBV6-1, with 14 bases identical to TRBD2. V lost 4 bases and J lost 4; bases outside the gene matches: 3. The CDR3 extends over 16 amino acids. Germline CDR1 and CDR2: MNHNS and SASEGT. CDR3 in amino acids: CASSGLAGGQYNEQFF. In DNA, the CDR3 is TGTGCCAGCAGTGGACTAGCGGGGGGGCAGTACAATGAGCAGTTCTTC.

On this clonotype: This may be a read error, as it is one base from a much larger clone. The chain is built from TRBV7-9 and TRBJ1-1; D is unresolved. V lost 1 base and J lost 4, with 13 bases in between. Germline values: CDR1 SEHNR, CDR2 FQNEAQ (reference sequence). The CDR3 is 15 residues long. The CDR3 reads CASSLEVTDCTEAFF. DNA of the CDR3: TGTGCCAGCAGCTTAGAGGTGACGGATTGCACTGAAGCTTTCTTT.